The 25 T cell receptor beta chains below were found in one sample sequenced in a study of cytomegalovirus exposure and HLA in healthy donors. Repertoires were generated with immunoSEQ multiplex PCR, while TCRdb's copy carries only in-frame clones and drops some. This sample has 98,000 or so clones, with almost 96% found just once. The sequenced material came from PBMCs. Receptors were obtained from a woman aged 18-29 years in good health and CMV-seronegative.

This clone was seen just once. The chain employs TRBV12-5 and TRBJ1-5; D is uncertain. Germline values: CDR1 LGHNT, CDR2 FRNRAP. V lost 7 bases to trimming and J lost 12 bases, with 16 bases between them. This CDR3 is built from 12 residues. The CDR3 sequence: CASATQGGRQHF. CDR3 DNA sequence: TGTGCTAGTGCTACCCAAGGCGGGCGCCAGCATTTT.

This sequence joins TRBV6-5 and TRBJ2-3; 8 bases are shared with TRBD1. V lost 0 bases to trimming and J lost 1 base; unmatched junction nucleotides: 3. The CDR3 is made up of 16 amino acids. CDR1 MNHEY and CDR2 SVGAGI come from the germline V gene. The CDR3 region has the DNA TGTGCCAGCAGTTACTCCCTGACAGGGGGCACAGATACGCAGTATTTT. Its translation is CASSYSLTGGTDTQYF.

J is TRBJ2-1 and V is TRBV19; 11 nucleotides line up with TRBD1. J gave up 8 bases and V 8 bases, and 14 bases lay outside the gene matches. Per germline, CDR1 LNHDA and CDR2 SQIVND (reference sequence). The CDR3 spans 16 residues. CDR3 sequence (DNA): TGTGCCAGTTCGGGAGGGGGGACAGGGGGATTCGATGAGCAGTTCTTC. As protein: CASSGGGTGGFDEQFF.

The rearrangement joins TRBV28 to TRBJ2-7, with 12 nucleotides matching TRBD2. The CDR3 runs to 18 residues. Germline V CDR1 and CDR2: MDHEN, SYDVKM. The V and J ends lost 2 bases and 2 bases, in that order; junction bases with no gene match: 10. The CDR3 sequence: CASSLNGLAGGETYEQYF. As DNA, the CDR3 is TGTGCCAGCAGTTTAAATGGGCTAGCGGGGGGGGAAACCTACGAGCAGTACTTC.

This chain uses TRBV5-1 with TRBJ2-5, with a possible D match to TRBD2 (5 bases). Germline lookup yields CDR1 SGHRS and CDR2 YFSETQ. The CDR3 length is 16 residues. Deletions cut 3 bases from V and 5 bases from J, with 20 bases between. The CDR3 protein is CASSSPTGPRGETQYF. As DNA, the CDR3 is TGCGCCAGCAGCTCCCCTACCGGCCCCCGCGGGGAGACCCAGTACTTC.

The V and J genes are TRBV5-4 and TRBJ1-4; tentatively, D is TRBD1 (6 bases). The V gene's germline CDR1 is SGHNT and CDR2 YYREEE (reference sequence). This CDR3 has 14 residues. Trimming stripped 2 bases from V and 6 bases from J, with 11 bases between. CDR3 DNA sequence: TGTGCCAGCAGCTTTGCGGGGGCCCATGAAAAACTGTTTTTT. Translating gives CASSFAGAHEKLFF. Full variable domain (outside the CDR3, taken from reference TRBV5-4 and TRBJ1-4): ETGVTQSPTHLIKTRGQQVTLRCSSQSGHNTVSWYQQALGQGPQFIFQYYREEENGRGNFPPRFSGLQFPNYSSELNVNALELDDSALYLCASSFAGAHEKLFFGSGTQLSVL.

This chain's CDR3 is CASSFSPIYEQYF. Written as DNA, the CDR3 is TGTGCCAGCAGCTTTAGTCCCATCTACGAGCAGTACTTC. The gene calls are TRBV7-8 and TRBJ2-7; D is ambiguous. The V gene lost 3 bases and the J gene lost 3 bases, with 9 bases spanning the gap. Germline V gene lookup returns CDR1 SGHVS and CDR2 FQNEAQ. The CDR3 loop spans 13 amino acids.

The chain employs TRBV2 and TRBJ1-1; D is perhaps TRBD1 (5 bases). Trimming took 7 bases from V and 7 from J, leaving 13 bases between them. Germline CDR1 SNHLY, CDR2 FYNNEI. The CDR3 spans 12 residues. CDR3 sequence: CASKTRTNEAFF. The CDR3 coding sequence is TGTGCCAGCAAGACACGGACAAATGAAGCTTTCTTT.

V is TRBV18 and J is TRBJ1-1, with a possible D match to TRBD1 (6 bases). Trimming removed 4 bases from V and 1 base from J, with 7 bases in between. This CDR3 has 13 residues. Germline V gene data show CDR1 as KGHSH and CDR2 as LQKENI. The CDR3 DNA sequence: TGTGCCAGCTCACGACAGGCGAACACTGAAGCTTTCTTT. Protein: CASSRQANTEAFF.

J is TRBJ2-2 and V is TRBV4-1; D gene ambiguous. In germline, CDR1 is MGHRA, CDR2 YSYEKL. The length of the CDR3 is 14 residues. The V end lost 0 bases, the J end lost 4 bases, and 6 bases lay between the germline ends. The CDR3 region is CASSQEQVTGELFF. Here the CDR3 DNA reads TGCGCCAGCAGCCAAGAGCAGGTCACCGGGGAGCTGTTTTTT.

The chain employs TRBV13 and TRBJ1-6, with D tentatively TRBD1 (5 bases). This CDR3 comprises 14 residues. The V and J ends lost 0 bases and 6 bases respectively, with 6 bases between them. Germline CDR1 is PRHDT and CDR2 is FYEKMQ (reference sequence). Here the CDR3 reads CASSLGQGNSPLHF. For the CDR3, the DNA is TGTGCCAGCAGCTTAGGCCAGGGTAATTCACCCCTCCACTTT.

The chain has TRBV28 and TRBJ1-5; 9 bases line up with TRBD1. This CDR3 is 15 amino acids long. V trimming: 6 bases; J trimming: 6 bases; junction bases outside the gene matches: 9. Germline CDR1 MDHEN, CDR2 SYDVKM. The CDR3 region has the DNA TGTGCCAGCAGACGGCAACAGGGGGCGAGTCAGCCCCAGCATTTT. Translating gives CASRRQQGASQPQHF.

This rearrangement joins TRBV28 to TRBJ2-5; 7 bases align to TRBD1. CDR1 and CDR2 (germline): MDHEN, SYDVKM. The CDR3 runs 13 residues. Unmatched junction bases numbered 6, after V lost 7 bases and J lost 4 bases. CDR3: CASNRRQGETQYF. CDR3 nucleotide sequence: TGTGCCAGCAATAGGAGACAGGGAGAGACCCAGTACTTC. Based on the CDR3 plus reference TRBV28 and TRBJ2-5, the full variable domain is DVKVTQSSRYLVKRTGEKVFLECVQDMDHENMFWYRQDPGLGLRLIYFSYDVKMKEKGDIPEGYSVSREKKERFSLILESASTNQTSMYLCASNRRQGETQYFGPGTRLLVL.

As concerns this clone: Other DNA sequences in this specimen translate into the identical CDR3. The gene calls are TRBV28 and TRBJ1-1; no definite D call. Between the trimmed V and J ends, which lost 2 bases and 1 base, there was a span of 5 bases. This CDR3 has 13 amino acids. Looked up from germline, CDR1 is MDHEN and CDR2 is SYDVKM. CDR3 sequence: CASSLPGNTEAFF. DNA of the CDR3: TGTGCCAGCAGTTTACCAGGGAACACTGAAGCTTTCTTT.

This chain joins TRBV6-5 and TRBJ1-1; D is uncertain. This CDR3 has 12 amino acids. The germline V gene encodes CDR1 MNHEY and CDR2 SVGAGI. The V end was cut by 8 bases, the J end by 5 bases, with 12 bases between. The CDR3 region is CASRYGETEAFF. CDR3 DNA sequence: TGTGCCAGCCGCTACGGAGAGACTGAAGCTTTCTTT.

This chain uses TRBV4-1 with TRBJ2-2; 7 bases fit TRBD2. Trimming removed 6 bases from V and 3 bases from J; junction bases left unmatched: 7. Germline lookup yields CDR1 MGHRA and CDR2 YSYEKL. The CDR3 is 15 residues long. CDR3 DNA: TGCGCCAGCAGTCAGCGGGGAGGGGACACCGGGGAGCTGTTTTTT. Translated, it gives CASSQRGGDTGELFF.

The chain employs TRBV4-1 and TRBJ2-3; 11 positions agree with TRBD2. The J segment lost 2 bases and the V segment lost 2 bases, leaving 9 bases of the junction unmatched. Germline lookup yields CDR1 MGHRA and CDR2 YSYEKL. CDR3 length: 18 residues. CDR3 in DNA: TGCGCCAGCAGCCAAATCGCCCTAGCGGGGGGACTCACAGATACGCAGTATTTT. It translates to CASSQIALAGGLTDTQYF.

Written as DNA, the CDR3 is TGCGCCAGCAGCCAAGACGCAGGGGCCTACAATGAGCAGTTCTTC. It codes for CASSQDAGAYNEQFF. V is TRBV4-1 and J is TRBJ2-1; TRBD1 might be the D (6 bases). The CDR3 is made up of 15 amino acids. Trimming took off 0 bases at V and 2 bases at J, with 8 bases between the two ends. Germline V gene lookup returns CDR1 MGHRA and CDR2 YSYEKL.

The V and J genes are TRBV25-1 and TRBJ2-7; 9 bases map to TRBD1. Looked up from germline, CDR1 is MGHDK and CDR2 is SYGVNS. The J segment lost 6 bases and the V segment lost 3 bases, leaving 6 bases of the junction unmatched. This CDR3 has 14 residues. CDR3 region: CASSEGQGVIEQYF. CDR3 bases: TGTGCCAGCAGTGAGGGACAGGGAGTAATCGAGCAGTACTTC.

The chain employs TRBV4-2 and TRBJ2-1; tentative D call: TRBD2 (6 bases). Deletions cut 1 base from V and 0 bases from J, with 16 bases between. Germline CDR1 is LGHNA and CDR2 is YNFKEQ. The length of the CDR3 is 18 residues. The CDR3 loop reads CASSQAVSAGSSYNEQFF. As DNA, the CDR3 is TGTGCCAGCAGCCAAGCGGTATCAGCGGGTAGCTCCTACAATGAGCAGTTCTTC.

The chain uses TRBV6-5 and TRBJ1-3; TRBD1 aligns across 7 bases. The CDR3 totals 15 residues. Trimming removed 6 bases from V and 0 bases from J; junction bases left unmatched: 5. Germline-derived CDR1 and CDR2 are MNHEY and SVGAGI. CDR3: CASREDRSSGNTIYF. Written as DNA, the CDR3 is TGTGCCAGCAGAGAGGACAGGAGCTCTGGAAACACCATATATTTT.

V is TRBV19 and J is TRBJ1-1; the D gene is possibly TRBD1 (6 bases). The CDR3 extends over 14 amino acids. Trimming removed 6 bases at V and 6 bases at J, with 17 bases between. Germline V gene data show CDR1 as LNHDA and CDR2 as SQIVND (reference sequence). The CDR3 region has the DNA TGTGCCAGTAGAACCGGCCAGGGGTTCCCTGAAGCTTTCTTT. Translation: CASRTGQGFPEAFF.

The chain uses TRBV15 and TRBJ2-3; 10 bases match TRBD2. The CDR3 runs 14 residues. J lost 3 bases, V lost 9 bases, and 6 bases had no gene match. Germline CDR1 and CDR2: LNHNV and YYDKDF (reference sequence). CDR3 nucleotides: TGTGCCACGATAACTAGCGGGGCTACAGATACGCAGTATTTT. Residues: CATITSGATDTQYF.

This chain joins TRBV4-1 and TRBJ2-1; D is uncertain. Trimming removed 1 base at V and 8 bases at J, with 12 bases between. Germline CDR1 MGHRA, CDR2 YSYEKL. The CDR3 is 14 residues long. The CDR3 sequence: CASSQVPREDEQFF. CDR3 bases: TGCGCCAGCAGCCAAGTCCCCCGAGAAGATGAGCAGTTCTTC.

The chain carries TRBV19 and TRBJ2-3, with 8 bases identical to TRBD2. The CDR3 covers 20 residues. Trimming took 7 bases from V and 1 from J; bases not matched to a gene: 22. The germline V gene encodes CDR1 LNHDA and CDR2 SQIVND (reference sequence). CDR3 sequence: CASKGGYYSGNNPGTDTQYF. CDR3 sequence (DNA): TGTGCCAGTAAAGGAGGGTACTATAGCGGGAATAATCCAGGCACAGATACGCAGTATTTT.